This T cell receptor beta chain was captured in a study of T-cell reconstitution after alpha-beta-depleted transplantation in children. General study points: T-cell numbers and diversity one year post-transplant derived largely from freshly generated T cells.

CDR1 and CDR2 (germline): SQVTM, ANQGSEA. Trimming stripped 7 bases from V and 4 bases from J, with 10 bases between. The CDR3 sequence is 11 residues long. Unique molecular identifiers were used in preparing the TCRbeta library. Via MiXCR, TCRdb re-called the PCR reads, giving one row per CDR3 protein. Of hundreds of thousands of distinct CDR3 sequences in the sample, about 7.3% are singletons; the top ten hold about 9.3%. This clonotype came up many times. Its specificity is not known. This receptor was identified in a female patient between 2 and 15 years old who had a stem cell transplant for Fanconi anemia, so the T cells may come from the graft donor. The chain recombines TRBV29-1 with TRBJ2-5; the D gene is possibly TRBD2 (5 bases). The source material was peripheral blood, sampled 360 days after TCRalphabeta/CD19-depleted stem cell transplant. The chain's CDR3 is CSAAGRETQYF. CDR3 DNA sequence: TGCAGCGCTGCGGGCAGAGAGACCCAGTACTTC.